One and the same sample provided the 18 T cell receptor beta chains below, sequenced in a study of T cell repertoires in ileal Crohn's disease. Documented time point: inflamed ileum from the surgical specimen. Only in-frame clones appear in the TCRdb table, and some are missing; sequencing was by immunoSEQ multiplex PCR. The profile covers 12,000 to 15,000 clones, with around 85% appearing a single time and over 11% taken by the ten largest. The sequencing input was ileal tissue. The origin of the receptors is an adult with Crohn's disease.

The chain has TRBV12-1 and TRBJ1-1; TRBD1 reflects the table's D call only, with no check against the DNA. TRBV12-1 is a pseudogene locus. CDR3 size: 15 residues. CDR3 in amino acids: CASSFDPQGCTEAFF. The CDR3 DNA follows: TGTGCCAGCAGCTTCGATCCACAGGGTTGCACTGAAGCTTTCTTT.

In its sample, this clone was seen once. The V and J genes are TRBV27 and TRBJ1-6; D possibly corresponds to TRBD1 (6 bases). V lost 2 bases, J lost 6 bases, and 8 bases lay in between. Germline CDR1 MNHEY, CDR2 SMNVEV (reference sequence). This CDR3 has 14 residues. For the CDR3, the DNA is TGTGCCAGCAGTTTAGGACAGATTAATTCACCCCTCCACTTT. This gives the protein CASSLGQINSPLHF.

This clone has a single count. A junction end diverges from the germline sequence, so it may reflect a read error. The rearrangement uses TRBV5-1 and TRBJ1-1; TRBD1 agrees at 9 bases. Looked up from germline, CDR1 is SGHRS and CDR2 is YFSETQ. CDR3 size: 14 residues. CDR3 region: CASGLDRGIPEAFF. The CDR3 DNA sequence: TGCGCCAGCGGCTTAGACAGGGGGATCCCTGAAGCTTTCTTT.

V and J are TRBV27 and TRBJ2-7; 7 nucleotides match TRBD1. CDR1 is MNHEY and CDR2 is SMNVEV in the germline V gene (reference sequence). The CDR3 runs to 13 residues. V lost 5 bases to trimming and J lost 6 bases; unmatched junction nucleotides: 7. The CDR3 reads CASSVNRGGEQYF. The CDR3 DNA follows: TGTGCCAGCAGTGTAAACAGGGGTGGCGAGCAGTACTTC.

The V gene is TRBV7-9, the J gene TRBJ2-7; D is unclear. The germline V gene has CDR1 SEHNR and CDR2 FQNEAQ (reference sequence). V lost 7 bases, J lost 3 bases, and 16 bases lay in between. The CDR3 has 14 residues. In DNA form, the CDR3 reads TGTGCCAGCAACCCCTCGGGCGGTCACTACGAGCAGTACTTC. The encoded protein is CASNPSGGHYEQYF.

The chain links TRBV5-1 to TRBJ1-3; 10 bases map to TRBD1. V was pared by 2 bases and J by 0 bases, with 8 bases of the junction left unmatched. The CDR3 runs to 18 residues. Germline CDR1 reads SGHRS; CDR2 reads YFSETQ. The DNA for the CDR3 is TGCGCCAGCAGCTTACCGGGACAGGGGCCGAGCTCTGGAAACACCATATATTTT. Its translation: CASSLPGQGPSSGNTIYF. Full variable domain (outside the CDR3, taken from reference TRBV5-1 and TRBJ1-3): KAGVTQTPRYLIKTRGQQVTLSCSPISGHRSVSWYQQTPGQGLQFLFEYFSETQRNKGNFPGRFSGRQFSNSRSEMNVSTLELGDSALYLCASSLPGQGPSSGNTIYFGEGSWLTVV.

The chain uses TRBV2 and TRBJ1-1; D perhaps matches TRBD1 (5 bases). The germline CDR1 and CDR2 sequences are SNHLY and FYNNEI. The CDR3 has 13 residues. V lost 3 bases and J lost 3, with 8 bases in between. The DNA of the CDR3 is TGTGCCAGCAGTGATTCAGGGTACACTGAAGCTTTCTTT. The encoded protein is CASSDSGYTEAFF.

The genes are TRBV19 and TRBJ1-2; D is uncertain. The V end was cut by 3 bases, the J end by 2 bases, with 16 bases between. This CDR3 has 16 residues. Germline V gene data show CDR1 as LNHDA and CDR2 as SQIVND (reference sequence). The CDR3 region has the DNA TGTGCCAGTAGTATGCGTGACAACCCCGCAAACTATGGCTACACCTTC. It is translated as CASSMRDNPANYGYTF. Complete variable domain (other parts from reference TRBV19 and TRBJ1-2): DGGITQSPKYLFRKEGQNVTLSCEQNLNHDAMYWYRQDPGQGLRLIYYSQIVNDFQKGDIAEGYSVSREKKESFPLTVTSAQKNPTAFYLCASSMRDNPANYGYTFGSGTRLTVV.

This chain uses TRBV6-1 with TRBJ2-7; 9 bases fit TRBD1. CDR1 and CDR2 (germline): MNHNS, SASEGT. V lost 0 bases and J lost 5; bases outside the gene matches: 8. The CDR3 length is 16 residues. The CDR3 region is CASSEAPGQGSHEQYF. Here the CDR3 DNA reads TGTGCCAGCAGTGAAGCCCCGGGACAGGGTAGCCACGAGCAGTACTTC.

The chain has TRBV5-4 and TRBJ2-1; D gene unclear. Trimming left V 4 bases short and J 5 bases short, with 13 bases between. CDR3 length: 14 amino acids. In germline, CDR1 is SGHNT, CDR2 YYREEE (reference sequence). The CDR3 nucleotides are TGTGCCAGCAGCCGGGCCGGTGCTAACAATGAGCAGTTCTTC. This sequence encodes CASSRAGANNEQFF.

The chain recombines TRBV7-2 with TRBJ2-7; D may be TRBD1 or TRBD2 (5 bases each). CDR3 length: 14 amino acids. Trimming left V 11 bases short and J 2 bases short, with 19 bases between. Per the germline V gene, CDR1 is SGHTA and CDR2 is FQGNSA. The CDR3 spells CAALNRDVAYEQYF. The CDR3 coding sequence is TGTGCCGCCTTAAACCGGGACGTAGCCTACGAGCAGTACTTC.

The chain couples TRBV12-2 to TRBJ2-5; no check of the table's D call, TRBD2, against the DNA was made. TRBV12-2 is given as a pseudogene. CDR3 length: 16 residues. The CDR3 loop is CASRLSSGGSKETQYF. As DNA, the CDR3 is TGTGCAAGTCGCTTAAGTAGCGGGGGGTCAAAAGAGACCCAGTACTTC.

The chain carries TRBV27 and TRBJ2-7, with unresolved D. CDR3 length: 14 residues. The V end lost 5 bases, the J end lost 4 bases, and 15 bases lay between the germline ends. Germline V CDR1 and CDR2: MNHEY, SMNVEV (reference sequence). The CDR3 loop reads CASSPPDARYEQYF. Here the CDR3 DNA reads TGTGCCAGCAGTCCCCCAGACGCTCGGTACGAGCAGTACTTC.

The chain links TRBV30 to TRBJ1-6; perhaps TRBD1 as D (6 bases). Germline V CDR1 and CDR2: GTSNPN, SVGIG (reference sequence). There are 14 residues in the CDR3. The ends were cut back, 1 base at V and 5 bases at J, with 9 bases in the middle. CDR3 coding DNA: TGTGCCTGGAGTGAGGGACATAATAATTCACCCCTCCACTTT. Translating it yields CAWSEGHNNSPLHF. The full variable domain, rest sourced from reference TRBV30 and TRBJ1-6, is SQTIHQWPATLVQPVGSPLSLECTVEGTSNPNLYWYRQAAGRGLQLLFYSVGIGQISSEVPQNLSASRPQDRQFILSSKKLLLSDSGFYLCAWSEGHNNSPLHFGNGTRLTVT.

The chain has TRBV6-1 and TRBJ1-2; D is possibly TRBD1 (5 bases). Germline V gene sequence: CDR1 MNHNS, CDR2 SASEGT. V was clipped by 1 base and J by 4 bases, with 10 bases between them. This CDR3 contains 14 residues. Here the CDR3 reads CASSEGDSSYGYTF. CDR3 sequence (DNA): TGTGCCAGCAGTGAAGGAGACAGTAGCTATGGCTACACCTTC.

The gene calls are TRBV29-1 and TRBJ1-2; a weak D match, TRBD1 (5 bases). Looked up from germline, CDR1 is SQVTM and CDR2 is ANQGSEA. V lost 4 bases and J 5 bases, leaving 14 bases between the germline ends. CDR3 length: 13 residues. CDR3 coding DNA: TGCAGCGTTGGTTGGCTTGGGGGATATGGCTACACCTTC. It codes for CSVGWLGGYGYTF.

CDR3 protein: CASSPRDTAWTEAFF. CDR3 DNA: TGTGCCAGCAGCCCTAGGGACACGGCATGGACTGAAGCTTTCTTT. This sequence joins TRBV7-2 and TRBJ1-1; possibly TRBD1 for D (6 bases). V was trimmed by 5 bases and J by 5 bases, leaving 18 bases between them. CDR3 length: 15 amino acids. Germline CDR1 is SGHTA and CDR2 is FQGNSA.

Here the CDR3 reads CASSTGRTVGAFF. The CDR3 DNA follows: TGTGCCAGTAGTACCGGCCGAACAGTAGGGGCTTTCTTT. The chain employs TRBV19 and TRBJ1-1, with D hard to call. CDR3 length equals 13 residues. Trimming took off 4 bases at V and 11 bases at J, with 17 bases between the two ends. CDR1 is LNHDA and CDR2 is SQIVND in the germline V gene (reference sequence). Full variable domain (missing parts from reference TRBV19 and TRBJ1-1): DGGITQSPKYLFRKEGQNVTLSCEQNLNHDAMYWYRQDPGQGLRLIYYSQIVNDFQKGDIAEGYSVSREKKESFPLTVTSAQKNPTAFYLCASSTGRTVGAFFGQGTRLTVV.